These 21 T cell receptor beta chains originate from one sample sequenced in a study of blood T cell repertoires in COVID-19. Profiling relied on immunoSEQ multiplex PCR, and the TCRdb table lists in-frame clones only, not all of them. The table lists 5,000 to 6,000 clones, 90% of them singletons. Sample: peripheral blood. The receptors were gathered from a man in his 60s with acute or convalescent COVID-19.

In its sample, this clone was seen once. This rearrangement joins TRBV29-1 to TRBJ2-2; 9 positions match TRBD2. The junction had 3 bases not matched to a gene; V was cut back by 4 bases and J by 0 bases. Per the germline V gene, CDR1 is SQVTM and CDR2 is ANQGSEA. CDR3 length: 15 amino acids. The CDR3 DNA sequence: TGCAGCGTTGTAGGACTAGCGTCGAACACCGGGGAGCTGTTTTTT. This sequence encodes CSVVGLASNTGELFF.

The chain recombines TRBV27 with TRBJ1-6; 7 nucleotides line up with TRBD1. With 6 bases clipped from V and 0 bases from J, the junction kept 5 bases outside the gene matches. There are 16 residues in the CDR3. The germline CDR1 and CDR2 sequences are MNHEY and SMNVEV (reference sequence). DNA for the CDR3: TGTGCCAGCAGGATGGGACAGTACTCCTATAATTCACCCCTCCACTTT. Its translation: CASRMGQYSYNSPLHF.

As concerns this clone: One end of the junction does not line up with germline, which may come from a read error. J is TRBJ2-7 and V is TRBV5-1, with D possibly being TRBD2 (5 bases). The CDR3 consists of 13 residues. Germline loops: CDR1 SGHRS, CDR2 YFSETQ. CDR3 loop: CATSTGSLYEQYF. The CDR3 DNA follows: TGCGCCACCAGCACGGGGAGTCTCTACGAGCAGTACTTC.

This rearrangement joins TRBV7-3 to TRBJ1-1, with D tentatively TRBD1 (5 bases). The CDR3 has 15 residues. The V end lost 4 bases, the J end lost 4 bases, and 16 bases lay between the germline ends. Germline CDR1 is SGHTA and CDR2 is FQGTGA. CDR3 sequence: CASSSSGGTSTEAFF. The CDR3 region has the DNA TGTGCCAGCAGCTCTTCTGGGGGGACTAGCACTGAAGCTTTCTTT.

This rearrangement joins TRBV19 to TRBJ1-2, with D tentatively TRBD1 (6 bases). CDR3 length: 14 residues. Germline V gene lookup returns CDR1 LNHDA and CDR2 SQIVND (reference sequence). V shed 7 bases and J shed 2 bases, with 14 bases lying between them. The CDR3 region is CASNLQGTNYGYTF. CDR3 bases: TGTGCCAGTAACCTACAGGGAACGAACTATGGCTACACCTTC.

The rearrangement links TRBV5-6 to TRBJ1-5; no firm D call. V lost 3 bases and J 7 bases, leaving 29 bases between the germline ends. In germline, CDR1 is SGHDT, CDR2 YYEEEE. The CDR3 totals 19 residues. The CDR3 coding sequence is TGTGCCAGCAGCTCCCAAAGGCGTCCGCCACCGGAGGGAAACCAGCCCCAGCATTTT. Translating gives CASSSQRRPPPEGNQPQHF.

The chain uses TRBV18 and TRBJ2-5, with 9 bases fitting TRBD1. V lost 4 bases to trimming and J lost 2 bases; unmatched junction nucleotides: 5. CDR3 length: 15 amino acids. CDR1 is KGHSH and CDR2 is LQKENI in the germline V gene. The CDR3 sequence is CASSRDRGWQETQYF. The DNA for the CDR3 is TGTGCCAGCTCACGCGACAGGGGGTGGCAAGAGACCCAGTACTTC.

This clone was picked up one time. DNA for the CDR3: TGTGCCAGCAGTTTATGGTCCGGGTTGAATTCACCCCTCCACTTT. Translating it yields CASSLWSGLNSPLHF. The V and J genes are TRBV27 and TRBJ1-6; D gene unclear. CDR1 is MNHEY and CDR2 is SMNVEV in the germline V gene (reference sequence). V lost 1 base and J lost 7, with 11 bases in between. CDR3 size: 15 residues.

This chain's CDR3 is CASDTGVRTGELFF. CDR3 in DNA: TGTGCCAGTGATACAGGGGTGAGGACCGGGGAGCTGTTTTTT. The chain links TRBV19 to TRBJ2-2; the match to TRBD1 covers 7 bases. The V gene end was trimmed by 8 bases and the J gene end by 5 bases; junction bases not matched to a gene: 8. This CDR3 has 14 amino acids. In germline, CDR1 is LNHDA, CDR2 SQIVND (reference sequence).

This sequence joins TRBV6-2 or TRBV6-3 and TRBJ1-2, with TRBD1 matching over 10 bases. V dropped 5 bases and J dropped 7; count of bases not matched to a gene: 7. The CDR3 has 14 residues. CDR1 MNHEY and CDR2 SVGEGT come from the germline V gene. CDR3 sequence (DNA): TGTGCCAGCAGTCATCAGACAGGGGGCAGTGGCTACACCTTC. This sequence encodes CASSHQTGGSGYTF.

The CDR3, as DNA: TGTGCCAGCAGCCACGGGGGAATCGGGGACACTGAAGCTTTCTTT. Translation: CASSHGGIGDTEAFF. The chain couples TRBV2 to TRBJ1-1; D is perhaps TRBD1 (5 bases). The CDR3 covers 15 residues. Germline V gives CDR1 SNHLY, CDR2 FYNNEI. Trimming removed 6 bases from V and 3 bases from J, with 17 bases in between.

The chain recombines TRBV5-1 with TRBJ2-2, with TRBD1 matching 8 bases. The CDR3 has 16 amino acids. In germline, CDR1 is SGHRS, CDR2 YFSETQ. Losses at the gene ends were 0 bases for V and 5 bases for J; bases not matched to a gene: 6. This CDR3 reads CASSLAGTGRTGELFF. CDR3 DNA sequence: TGCGCCAGCAGCTTGGCCGGGACAGGTAGAACCGGGGAGCTGTTTTTT.

The chain has TRBV18 and TRBJ1-2, with 8 bases fitting TRBD1. This CDR3 has 15 amino acids. The germline V gene encodes CDR1 KGHSH and CDR2 LQKENI. V gave up 2 bases and J gave up 2 bases; unmatched junction bases: 4. The chain's CDR3 is CASSPGQGLNYGYTF. The CDR3 DNA is TGTGCCAGCTCACCAGGACAGGGTCTAAACTATGGCTACACCTTC.

The chain is built from TRBV4-1 and TRBJ1-1, with D maybe TRBD1 (5 bases). Germline values: CDR1 MGHRA, CDR2 YSYEKL. The CDR3 length is 16 residues. Trimming left V 0 bases short and J 0 bases short, with 11 bases between. DNA for the CDR3: TGCGCCAGCAGCCAAGATAGGGGAGGGATGAACACTGAAGCTTTCTTT. Protein product: CASSQDRGGMNTEAFF.

The chain combines TRBV3-1 (or the pseudogene TRBV3-2) with TRBJ1-6; D is possibly TRBD1 (6 bases). Trimming cost V 0 bases and J 9 bases, with 9 bases left between them. CDR3 length: 14 residues. CDR1 LGHDT and CDR2 YNNKEL come from the germline V gene (reference sequence). CDR3 nucleotide sequence: TGTGCCAGCAGCCAAGATCAGGGGTCTTCACCCCTCCACTTT. This codes for CASSQDQGSSPLHF.

This CDR3 reads CASSHSSGRYQETQYF. CDR3 nucleotide sequence: TGTGCCAGCAGCCATTCTAGCGGGAGGTACCAAGAGACCCAGTACTTC. This chain uses TRBV7-2 with TRBJ2-5, with 11 positions matching TRBD2. Germline values: CDR1 SGHTA, CDR2 FQGNSA. The CDR3 extends over 16 amino acids. V shed 5 bases, J shed 0 bases, and the junction held 5 bases outside the gene matches. The full variable domain, with the rest looked up from reference TRBV7-2 and TRBJ2-5, is GAGVSQSPSNKVTEKGKDVELRCDPISGHTALYWYRQSLGQGLEFLIYFQGNSAPDKSGLPSDRFSAERTGGSVSTLTIQRTQQEDSAVYLCASSHSSGRYQETQYFGPGTRLLVL.

This clone occurred a few times. The chain carries TRBV20-1 and TRBJ2-5, with D tentatively TRBD1 (6 bases). Trimming cost V 3 bases and J 6 bases, with 23 bases left between them. This CDR3 spans 16 amino acids. Germline V gene data show CDR1 as DFQATT and CDR2 as SNEGSKA (reference sequence). The CDR3 bases are TGCAGTGCTAGTCTATTTACTACAGGGATTCGGCAGACCCAGTACTTC. This sequence encodes CSASLFTTGIRQTQYF.

The chain has TRBV19 and TRBJ1-5; unclear D gene. Germline V gene sequence: CDR1 LNHDA, CDR2 SQIVND (reference sequence). CDR3 length equals 14 residues. The V and J ends lost 7 bases and 0 bases respectively, with 10 bases between them. CDR3 sequence: CASKAEYSNQPQHF. The DNA of the CDR3 is TGTGCCAGTAAAGCGGAGTATAGCAATCAGCCCCAGCATTTT.

CDR3 in amino acids: CASWTSGKSYEQYF. Here the CDR3 DNA reads TGCGCCAGCTGGACTAGCGGGAAGTCCTACGAGCAGTACTTC. The V and J genes are TRBV10-2 and TRBJ2-7, with 12 bases fitting TRBD2. CDR1 is WSHSY, CDR2 SAAADI, per germline. After removal of 8 bases from V and 1 base from J, the junction contained 3 bases not matched to a gene. The CDR3 length is 14 residues.

V usage is TRBV18 and J usage is TRBJ2-1; D unclear. This CDR3 is built from 15 residues. V was clipped by 2 bases and J by 3 bases, with 11 bases between them. Germline V lookup: CDR1 KGHSH, CDR2 LQKENI. The CDR3 DNA follows: TGTGCCAGCTCACCAGATCTAACCCTCTACAATGAGCAGTTCTTC. Translating it yields CASSPDLTLYNEQFF.

This chain links TRBV3-1 (or the pseudogene TRBV3-2) with TRBJ1-6, with 8 positions matching TRBD1. CDR3 length equals 19 residues. Germline V gene lookup returns CDR1 LGHDT and CDR2 YNNKEL (reference sequence). The junction had 14 bases not matched to a gene; V was cut back by 5 bases and J by 2 bases. The CDR3 DNA is TGTGCCAGCAGCTCCACCAGGGGGCGCGGGGGACCCTATAATTCACCCCTCCACTTT. As protein: CASSSTRGRGGPYNSPLHF.